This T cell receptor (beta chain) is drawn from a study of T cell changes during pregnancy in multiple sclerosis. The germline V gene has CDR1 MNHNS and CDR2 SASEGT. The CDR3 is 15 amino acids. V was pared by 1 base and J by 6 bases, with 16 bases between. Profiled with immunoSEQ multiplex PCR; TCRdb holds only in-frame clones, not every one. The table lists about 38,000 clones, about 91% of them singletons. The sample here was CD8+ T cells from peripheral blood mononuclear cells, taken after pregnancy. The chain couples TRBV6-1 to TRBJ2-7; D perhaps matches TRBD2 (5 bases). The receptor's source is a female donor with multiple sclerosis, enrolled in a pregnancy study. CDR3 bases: TGTGCCAGCAGTGAAGATGGGAGTTTCCTGAGCGAGCAGTACTTC. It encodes CASSEDGSFLSEQYF.